Below are 18 T cell receptor beta chains sequenced from a single sample in a study of blood T cell repertoires in COVID-19. The method was immunoSEQ multiplex PCR; TCRdb's version includes in-frame clones alone and lacks a portion of them. In the table there are about 160,000 clones, 90% to 95% of which are singletons. Sequencing input: peripheral blood. The receptors originated from a woman aged 45-65 years with acute or convalescent COVID-19.

The rearrangement links TRBV29-1 to TRBJ1-1, with D possibly matching TRBD1 (6 bases). The length of the CDR3 is 11 residues. V lost 7 bases and J 5 bases, leaving 11 bases between the germline ends. The germline CDR1 and CDR2 sequences are SQVTM and ANQGSEA. The CDR3 nucleotides read TGCAGCGCTTCAGGGGTTACTGAAGCTTTCTTT. It codes for CSASGVTEAFF. The full variable domain, rest sourced from reference TRBV29-1 and TRBJ1-1, is SAVISQKPSRDICQRGTSLTIQCQVDSQVTMMFWYRQQPGQSLTLIATANQGSEATYESGFVIDKFPISRPNLTFSTLTVSNMSPEDSSIYLCSASGVTEAFFGQGTRLTVV.

The chain is built from TRBV6-1 and TRBJ1-2; 10 bases map to TRBD1. Germline CDR1 MNHNS, CDR2 SASEGT. The length of the CDR3 is 17 residues. Losses at the gene ends were 3 bases for V and 5 bases for J; bases not matched to a gene: 12. CDR3 loop: CASSEGTGVEAGYGYTF. DNA of the CDR3: TGTGCCAGCAGTGAGGGGACAGGGGTGGAGGCTGGGTATGGCTACACCTTC.

In this sample, this clone turned up once. V and J are TRBV10-3 and TRBJ2-2, with D possibly matching TRBD1 (5 bases). The CDR3 has 15 residues. In germline, CDR1 is ENHRY, CDR2 SYGVKD. Deletions cut 4 bases from V and 7 bases from J, with 16 bases between. CDR3 sequence (DNA): TGTGCCATCAGTGCCCAGACAGATGTCGGCGGGGAGCTGTTTTTT. Its protein product is CAISAQTDVGGELFF.

The chain joins TRBV27 to TRBJ1-1, with D uncertain. V lost 4 bases to trimming and J lost 4 bases, with 19 bases between them. The CDR3 contains 16 residues. Germline assignment: CDR1 MNHEY and CDR2 SMNVEV (reference sequence). CDR3 residues: CASSSHSGEGFTEAFF. Written as DNA, the CDR3 is TGTGCCAGCAGTTCACATTCCGGGGAAGGTTTCACTGAAGCTTTCTTT.

The chain recombines TRBV28 with TRBJ1-2; 9 positions match TRBD1. This CDR3 has 15 amino acids. The ends lost 7 bases at V and 2 bases at J; junction bases unmatched: 8. Germline V CDR1 and CDR2: MDHEN, SYDVKM. Written as DNA, the CDR3 is TGTGCCAGCAACCTACCGGGACAGGGCAACTATGGCTACACCTTC. Translation gives CASNLPGQGNYGYTF.

This clone has a handful of counts. The J gene is TRBJ1-1, the V gene TRBV28, with a tentative D call TRBD1 (5 bases). CDR3 length: 13 amino acids. Germline assignment: CDR1 MDHEN and CDR2 SYDVKM. Trimming took off 2 bases at V and 4 bases at J, with 8 bases between the two ends. The CDR3 sequence: CASSLGQGTEAFF. The CDR3 DNA reads as TGTGCCAGCAGTTTAGGGCAGGGCACTGAAGCTTTCTTT. The whole variable domain, remainder taken from reference TRBV28 and TRBJ1-1, is DVKVTQSSRYLVKRTGEKVFLECVQDMDHENMFWYRQDPGLGLRLIYFSYDVKMKEKGDIPEGYSVSREKKERFSLILESASTNQTSMYLCASSLGQGTEAFFGQGTRLTVV.

The chain carries TRBV2 and TRBJ2-2; possible D gene TRBD2, 6 bases. Germline V CDR1 and CDR2: SNHLY, FYNNEI. Trimming cost V 7 bases and J 7 bases, with 13 bases left between them. This CDR3 comprises 13 residues. The CDR3 is CASKRLEDGELFF. DNA of the CDR3: TGTGCCAGCAAAAGACTAGAGGACGGGGAGCTGTTTTTT.

This clone was detected only once. V is TRBV4-2 and J is TRBJ2-1; the match to TRBD2 covers 11 bases. J lost 15 bases, V lost 1 base, and 8 bases had no gene match. Germline values: CDR1 LGHNA, CDR2 YNFKEQ. The CDR3 totals 14 residues. CDR3 nucleotide sequence: TGTGCCAGCAGCCAAGTCGTAGCGGGAGGGCCGTCGTTCTTC. This codes for CASSQVVAGGPSFF.

The chain links TRBV15 to TRBJ2-1; no clear D. The germline V gene has CDR1 LNHNV and CDR2 YYDKDF (reference sequence). This CDR3 spans 12 amino acids. V shed 2 bases and J shed 5 bases, with 4 bases lying between them. CDR3 coding DNA: TGTGCCACCAGCAGACTAAACAATGAGCAGTTCTTC. This translates into CATSRLNNEQFF.

The chain uses TRBV15 and TRBJ1-2, with D maybe TRBD1 (5 bases). Germline V lookup: CDR1 LNHNV, CDR2 YYDKDF (reference sequence). V shed 0 bases and J shed 7 bases, with 18 bases lying between them. This CDR3 comprises 16 residues. Here the CDR3 DNA reads TGTGCCACCAGCAGAGACAGGGTAGGATCCAAGGGTGGCTACACCTTC. It yields the protein CATSRDRVGSKGGYTF.

The rearrangement uses TRBV28 and TRBJ2-7; 7 bases match TRBD1. Germline trimming cut 5 bases from V and 4 bases from J; bases unmatched to any gene: 11. This CDR3 spans 15 amino acids. CDR1 is MDHEN, CDR2 SYDVKM, per germline. CDR3 protein: CASSPMLTGLYEQYF. CDR3 bases: TGTGCCAGCAGTCCTATGCTGACAGGGCTATACGAGCAGTACTTC.

The rearrangement links TRBV6-6 to TRBJ1-6, with D perhaps matching TRBD1 (6 bases). V lost 7 bases and J lost 0, with 7 bases in between. This CDR3 has 14 amino acids. Germline V gives CDR1 MNHNY, CDR2 SVGAGI (reference sequence). CDR3 region: CASKQGSYNSPLHF. In nucleotides, the CDR3 is TGTGCCAGCAAACAGGGCTCCTATAATTCACCCCTCCACTTT.

This clone was detected only once. The chain carries TRBV11-2 and TRBJ2-7, with a tentative D call TRBD2 (6 bases). Trimming removed 1 base from V and 5 bases from J, with 18 bases in between. CDR1 SGHAT and CDR2 FQNNGV come from the germline V gene. The CDR3 extends over 16 amino acids. DNA for the CDR3: TGTGCCAGCAGCTTAGGTCCGGGGGTCATCATGGACGAGCAGTACTTC. It translates to CASSLGPGVIMDEQYF.

This CDR3 is CAWSARGSPLHF. The DNA for the CDR3 is TGTGCCTGGAGTGCGCGGGGTTCACCCCTCCACTTT. The V and J genes are TRBV30 and TRBJ1-6, with no clear D. The V gene's germline CDR1 is GTSNPN and CDR2 SVGIG (reference sequence). The CDR3 covers 12 residues. V lost 1 base to trimming and J lost 9 bases, with 7 bases between them.

In nucleotides, the CDR3 is TGTGCCAGCAGCCCGCTTCTAGCGGGAGGATCGAACACCGGGGAGCTGTTTTTT. Protein product: CASSPLLAGGSNTGELFF. The chain has TRBV5-6 and TRBJ2-2, with TRBD2 identical over 11 bases. With 4 bases clipped from V and 0 bases from J, the junction kept 8 bases outside the gene matches. CDR3 size: 18 residues. Germline V gene lookup returns CDR1 SGHDT and CDR2 YYEEEE.

The chain recombines TRBV27 with TRBJ1-2; D may be TRBD1 (5 bases). CDR3 length: 12 amino acids. The germline V gene encodes CDR1 MNHEY and CDR2 SMNVEV (reference sequence). V gave up 7 bases and J gave up 14 bases, with 20 bases separating them. CDR3 DNA: TGTGCCAGCAAGGGGAACGGAGGGCGCCTGACCTTC. The encoded protein is CASKGNGGRLTF.

This clone was seen only once. The chain links TRBV12-3 or TRBV12-4 to TRBJ1-2; D remains ambiguous. The CDR3 totals 12 residues. Trimming removed 8 bases from V and 0 bases from J, with 7 bases in between. The CDR3 nucleotides read TGTGCCAGCGGGCGGGCTAACTATGGCTACACCTTC. As protein: CASGRANYGYTF.

The J gene is TRBJ2-6, the V gene TRBV2; tentative D call: TRBD1 (6 bases). Deletions cut 4 bases from V and 1 base from J, with 14 bases between. Germline V lookup: CDR1 SNHLY, CDR2 FYNNEI. The CDR3 covers 17 residues. The CDR3 region is CASSGYLRGSGANVLTF. DNA of the CDR3: TGTGCCAGCAGTGGGTATCTCAGGGGATCTGGGGCCAACGTCCTGACTTTC.